This T cell receptor (beta chain) stems from a study of early T cells in non-severe SARS-CoV-2 infection (dated by TCRdb to the early 2020s). In terms of the full investigation: TCR sequencing used bulk RNA from unsorted whole blood, so alpha and beta chains could not be paired.

Comment on this clonotype: This clone's antigen is unknown. Base qualities are not recorded, but no much larger clone differs from it by a single base.

The study was a case-control design nested within a healthcare worker cohort in London, UK, with weekly nasopharyngeal swab PCR tests and blood sampling. Healthcare workers were recruited during the week of the UK lockdown, between 23 and 31 March 2020, and followed weekly for up to about 15 weeks. Reading from cysteine to phenylalanine, the CDR3 counts 13 amino acids. CDR3 DNA is the only sequence kept; it has 39 bases, read in frame from the first base. The germline V gene sets CDR1 to KGHDR and CDR2 to SFDVKD. Relative to germline, V is 9 bases shorter and J is 7 bases shorter, with 15 bases between their ends. Libraries were built with 5' RACE. The sequencer was a NextSeq 500. To correct for sequencing error and PCR bias, the TCR library protocol tagged individual cDNA molecules with unique molecular identifiers. Both TCR alpha and beta chains were sequenced, and tight co-correlation was observed between alpha and beta sequence abundances in each sample. The original pipeline was this. V gene, J gene and CDR3 annotation of TCR sequences was performed with Decombinator V4. Expanded TCRs were defined as changing significantly between any two time points under a Poisson model with p below 0.0001. TCR abundances were normalised to the total number of TCRs sequenced per sample and expressed as counts per million. TRAV1-2 paired with TRAJ12, TRAJ20 or TRAJ33 defined MAIT TCRs, while TRAV10 paired with TRAJ18 defined iNKT TCRs. VDJdb, accessed on 1 November 2021, was searched for TCRs annotated for CMV, EBV and SARS-CoV-2, and TCRs annotated for more than one antigen were excluded. The public reads were run again by TCRdb, first through fastp at Q25 and then through MiXCR, and only productive beta chains were kept. Rows with a matching CDR3 protein are joined into one entry that keeps the most common DNA and genes. These V and J calls are TCRdb output, not the study's own analysis. The sample table shows roughly 100,000 distinct CDR3 sequences, and approximately 13% are seen once. The ten largest clones take up over 2% of the sample.

What the work shows at the level of the full study, not this receptor alone: VDJdb matching was skewed toward anti-spike CD8 responses and likely underestimated virus-specific expansions by missing private and CD4 specificities.

What was sequenced was whole blood. The TCR sequence derives from an adult who was a healthcare worker with PCR-confirmed SARS-CoV-2 infection or an uninfected control (not recorded which). Recombination connected TRBV24-1 to TRBJ2-1; the D gene cannot be named for sure. The DNA sequence is as follows: TGTGCCACCGGGGTGGCTGGTCTTAATGAGCAGTTCTTC. The encoded protein is CATGVAGLNEQFF.